This is a list of T cell receptor beta chains from one sample in a study of blood T cell repertoires in COVID-19. Clones were read by immunoSEQ multiplex PCR, and TCRdb kept only the in-frame ones, dropping some. In the table there are approximately 240,000 clones, about 88% of which are singletons. Sample: peripheral blood. The receptors here all came from a woman in her thirties or forties who had recovered from COVID-19. The CDR3 runs from the conserved cysteine through the conserved F or W. The D gene is left open where the match is weak.

>TRBD1|TRBV5-6|TRBJ2-7
CASSSSGTGRDEQYF
>TRBD1|TRBV12-5|TRBJ2-2
CASGLVLRQDRATGELFF
>.|TRBV12-3/TRBV12-4|TRBJ2-7
CASSLVVYEQYF
>TRBD1|TRBV11-1|TRBJ2-7
CASSGTDSSYEQYF
>TRBD1|TRBV18|TRBJ2-2
CASSTQGSGELFF
>.|TRBV9|TRBJ2-7
CASSVKGTEAYEQYF
>TRBD2|TRBV5-1|TRBJ2-2
CASSVVPGLAGGRDTGELFF
>.|TRBV6-5|TRBJ2-2
CASRSSGRLHGELFF
>.|TRBV21-1|TRBJ1-6
CASSNRGSYNSPLHF
>TRBD1|TRBV28|TRBJ2-1
CANSAPGQGHNEQFF
>TRBD1|TRBV7-6|TRBJ1-1
CASSFLQGSSTEAFF
>TRBD1|TRBV9|TRBJ2-5
CASSVGDRGQGETQYF
>.|TRBV7-9|TRBJ1-3
CAPSGVYSGNTIYF
>TRBD1|TRBV19|TRBJ1-5
CASRTGTGSSQPQHF
>TRBD1|TRBV29-1|TRBJ2-3
CSVDRGQADTQYF
>TRBD1|TRBV6-4|TRBJ2-7
CANREGGRSLYEQYF
>.|TRBV7-9|TRBJ2-7
CASSLLPQVNYEQYF
>TRBD1|TRBV11-2|TRBJ2-7
CASTGQGIDEQYF
>.|TRBV9|TRBJ1-3
CASSPEPGPKGNTIYF
>TRBD1|TRBV19|TRBJ2-1
CASSTDRGGWQFF
>.|TRBV7-2|TRBJ2-5
CASSRDLQETQYF
>.|TRBV6-2/TRBV6-3|TRBJ2-7
CASSYRAGNYEQYF
>TRBD1|TRBV11-2|TRBJ2-1
CASSRGGGQAYNEQFF
>.|TRBV10-3|TRBJ2-2
CATGRRDITGELFF
>TRBD1|TRBV19|TRBJ2-2
CASSGQGAGGELFF
>.|TRBV19|TRBJ1-2
CASRAPYGYTF
>.|TRBV13|TRBJ1-6
CASSFAGGRGSPLHF
>.|TRBV25-1|TRBJ1-1
CASSLGRPAEAFF
>TRBD1|TRBV7-2|TRBJ2-7
CASSPRSGQGYEQYF